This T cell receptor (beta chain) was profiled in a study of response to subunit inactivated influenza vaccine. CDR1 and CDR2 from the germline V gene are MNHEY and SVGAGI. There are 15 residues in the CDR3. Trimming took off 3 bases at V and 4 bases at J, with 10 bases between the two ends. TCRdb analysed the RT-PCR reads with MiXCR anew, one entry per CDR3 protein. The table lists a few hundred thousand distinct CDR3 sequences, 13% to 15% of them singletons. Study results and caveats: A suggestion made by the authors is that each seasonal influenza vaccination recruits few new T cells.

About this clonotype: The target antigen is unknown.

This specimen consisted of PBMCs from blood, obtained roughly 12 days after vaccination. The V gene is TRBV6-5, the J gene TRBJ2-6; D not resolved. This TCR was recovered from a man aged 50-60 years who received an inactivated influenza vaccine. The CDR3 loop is CASSYEHAGANVLTF. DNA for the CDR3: TGTGCCAGCAGTTATGAACACGCGGGGGCCAACGTCCTGACTTTC.